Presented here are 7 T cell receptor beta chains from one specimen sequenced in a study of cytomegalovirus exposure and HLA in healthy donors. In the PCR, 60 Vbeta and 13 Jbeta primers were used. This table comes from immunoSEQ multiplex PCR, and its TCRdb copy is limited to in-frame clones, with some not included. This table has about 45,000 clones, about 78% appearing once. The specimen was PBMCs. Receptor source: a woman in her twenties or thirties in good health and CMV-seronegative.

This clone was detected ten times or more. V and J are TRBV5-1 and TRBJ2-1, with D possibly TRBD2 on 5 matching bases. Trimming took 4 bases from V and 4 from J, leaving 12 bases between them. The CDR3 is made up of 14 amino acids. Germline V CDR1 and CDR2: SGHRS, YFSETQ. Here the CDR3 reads CASSLGEGYNEQFF. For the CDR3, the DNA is TGCGCCAGCAGCCTCGGAGAGGGTTACAATGAGCAGTTCTTC. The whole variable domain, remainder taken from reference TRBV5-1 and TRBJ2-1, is KAGVTQTPRYLIKTRGQQVTLSCSPISGHRSVSWYQQTPGQGLQFLFEYFSETQRNKGNFPGRFSGRQFSNSRSEMNVSTLELGDSALYLCASSLGEGYNEQFFGPGTRLTVL.

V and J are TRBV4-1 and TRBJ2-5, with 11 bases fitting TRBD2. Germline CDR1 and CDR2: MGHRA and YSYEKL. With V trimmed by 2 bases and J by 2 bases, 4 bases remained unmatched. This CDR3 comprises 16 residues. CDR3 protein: CASSQPGLAEQETQYF. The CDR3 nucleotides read TGCGCCAGCAGCCAACCGGGACTAGCGGAACAAGAGACCCAGTACTTC.

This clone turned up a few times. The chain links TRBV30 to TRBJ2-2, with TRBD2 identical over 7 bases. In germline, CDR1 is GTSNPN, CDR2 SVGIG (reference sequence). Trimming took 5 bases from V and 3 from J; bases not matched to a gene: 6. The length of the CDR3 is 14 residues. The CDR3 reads CAWWGGSDTGELFF. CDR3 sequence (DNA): TGTGCCTGGTGGGGGGGGTCGGACACCGGGGAGCTGTTTTTT.

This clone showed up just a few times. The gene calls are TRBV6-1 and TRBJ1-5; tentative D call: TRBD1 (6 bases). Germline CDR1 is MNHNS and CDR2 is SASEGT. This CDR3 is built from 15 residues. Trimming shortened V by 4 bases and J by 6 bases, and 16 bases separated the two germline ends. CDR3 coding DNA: TGTGCCAGCAGTGGAGGAGACTCAGGGGTTCAGCCCCAGCATTTT. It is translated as CASSGGDSGVQPQHF.

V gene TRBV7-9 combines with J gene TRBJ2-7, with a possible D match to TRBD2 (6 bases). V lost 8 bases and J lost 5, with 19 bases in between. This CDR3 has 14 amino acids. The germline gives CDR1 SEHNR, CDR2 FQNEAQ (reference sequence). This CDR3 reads CASQTTGGVHEQYF. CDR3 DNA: TGTGCCAGCCAAACCACCGGGGGTGTCCACGAGCAGTACTTC.

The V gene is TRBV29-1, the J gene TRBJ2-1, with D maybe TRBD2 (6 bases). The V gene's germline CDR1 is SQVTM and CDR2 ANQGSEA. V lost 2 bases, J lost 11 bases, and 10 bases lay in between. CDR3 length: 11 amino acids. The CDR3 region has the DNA TGCAGCGTTGAAACCGGGACTCAGCAGTTCTTC. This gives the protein CSVETGTQQFF.

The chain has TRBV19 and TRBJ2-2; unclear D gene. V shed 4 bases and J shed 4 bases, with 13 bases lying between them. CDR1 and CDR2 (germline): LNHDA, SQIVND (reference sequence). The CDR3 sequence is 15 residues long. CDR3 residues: CASSNTPTLTGELFF. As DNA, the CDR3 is TGTGCCAGTAGTAATACCCCCACTCTCACCGGGGAGCTGTTTTTT.